The T cell receptor (beta chain) under discussion was sequenced for a study of T cells in Graves' hyperthyroidism and ophthalmopathy. The study included ophthalmopathy patients with Clinical Activity Score at least 3, NOSPECS grade at least 4 and duration under 3 months. The sample holds a few counts of this clonotype. The CDR3 loop spans 18 amino acids. Trimming cost V 1 base and J 7 bases; bases outside gene matches: 12. Per germline, CDR1 SGHRS and CDR2 YFSETQ. From RNA transcripts, TCR beta CDR3 regions were amplified. TCR CDR3 underwent first-round RT-PCR with the HTBI primer set. From the multiplex PCR reads, TCRdb called clonotypes with MiXCR, one entry per CDR3 protein. The sample has 560,000 or so distinct CDR3 sequences; 20% are singletons.

Sequenced: blood. This rearrangement joins TRBV5-1 to TRBJ1-4, with 11 nucleotides matching TRBD1. The sequence came from a man between 40 and 49 years old with Graves' ophthalmopathy. Here the CDR3 DNA reads TGCGCCAGCAGCTTGTCCGGACAGGGGGCCCCAGGGAGTGAAAAACTGTTTTTT. Its protein product is CASSLSGQGAPGSEKLFF. The full variable domain, its missing parts supplied by reference TRBV5-1 and TRBJ1-4, is KAGVTQTPRYLIKTRGQQVTLSCSPISGHRSVSWYQQTPGQGLQFLFEYFSETQRNKGNFPGRFSGRQFSNSRSEMNVSTLELGDSALYLCASSLSGQGAPGSEKLFFGSGTQLSVL.